These T cell receptor beta chains were read from a single sample in a study of blood T cell repertoires in COVID-19. Clones were read by immunoSEQ multiplex PCR, and TCRdb kept only the in-frame ones, dropping some. The repertoire consists of approximately 450,000 clones, with roughly nine tenths occurring once and the leading ten covering approximately 2%. Sequenced material: PBMCs or T cells enriched from blood (not recorded which). Receptor source: a woman aged 18-29 years with acute COVID-19. CDR3s include the opening cysteine and the closing phenylalanine or tryptophan. A D gene is named only where the DNA matches it firmly. The size field is filled for only some rows; it gives once, few, many or a size class.

abundance,d_gene,v_gene,j_gene,CDR3nt,CDR3aa
NA,TRBD2,TRBV5-6,TRBJ2-3,TGTGCCAGCAGCCTAGCAGCGGGGGGTGTCACAGATACGCAGTATTTT,CASSLAAGGVTDTQYF
NA,TRBD2,TRBV4-3,TRBJ2-7,TGCGCCAGCAGCCAAGCAAGCGGGAGCCACGAGCAGTACTTC,CASSQASGSHEQYF
NA,TRBD1,TRBV25-1,TRBJ1-6,TGTGCCAGCAGTGAACACAGGGGAGATAATTCACCCCTCCACTTT,CASSEHRGDNSPLHF
NA,TRBD1,TRBV28,TRBJ1-2,TGTGCCAGCAGTCCATCGACAGGGGGGAACTATGGCTACACCTTC,CASSPSTGGNYGYTF
NA,TRBD1,TRBV19,TRBJ1-5,TGTGCCAGTACCCTTCAGAGCCAAGGACAGGGTGGACAGCCCCAGCATTTT,CASTLQSQGQGGQPQHF
NA,NA,TRBV6-5,TRBJ1-6,TGTGCCAGCAGTTACAGGGCGGACAGCTCACCCCTCCACTTT,CASSYRADSSPLHF
NA,NA,TRBV12-3/TRBV12-4,TRBJ1-3,TGTGCCAGCAGTTTTAACTCTGGAAACACCATATATTTT,CASSFNSGNTIYF
NA,NA,TRBV15,TRBJ1-2,TGTGCCACCAGCATCGGGGGAGGGGTGGGAGGCTACACCTTC,CATSIGGGVGGYTF
NA,NA,TRBV4-3,TRBJ1-1,TGCGCCAGCAGCCAAGAAGAGGGTACTGAAGCTTTCTTT,CASSQEEGTEAFF
NA,NA,TRBV5-1,TRBJ1-5,TGCGCCAGCAGGCGCGACGGAGATAGCAATCAGCCCCAGCATTTT,CASRRDGDSNQPQHF
NA,TRBD2,TRBV3-1/TRBV3-2,TRBJ2-3,TGTGCCAGCAGCCAAGCATTAGCGGGGGTTAGCACAGATACGCAGTATTTT,CASSQALAGVSTDTQYF
NA,TRBD2,TRBV9,TRBJ2-1,TGTGCCAGCAGCGGGGCTAGCGGGAGGGGGAATGAGCAGTTCTTC,CASSGASGRGNEQFF
NA,TRBD1,TRBV7-2,TRBJ1-4,TGTGCCAGCAGCGGCCCTCCAGGGGGGACTAATGAAAAACTGTTTTTT,CASSGPPGGTNEKLFF
once,NA,TRBV19,TRBJ1-4,TGTGCCAGTAGTATATATCACTTTGGTAATGAAAAACTGTTTTTT,CASSIYHFGNEKLFF
many,NA,TRBV5-1,TRBJ1-1,TGCGCCAGCAGCTTGGCACAAAGGAACACTGAAGCTTTCTTT,CASSLAQRNTEAFF
NA,TRBD2,TRBV7-3,TRBJ2-5,TGTGCCAGCAGCTTAGTTGTCGGGGGGGAGCATGAAGAGACCCAGTACTTC,CASSLVVGGEHEETQYF
NA,NA,TRBV15,TRBJ1-3,TGTGCCACCAGCAGAGATCCGGGCTCTGGAAACACCATATATTTT,CATSRDPGSGNTIYF
NA,NA,TRBV19,TRBJ1-2,TGTGCCAGTAGTATGGGTGGGGCTGGCTACACCTTC,CASSMGGAGYTF
NA,TRBD1,TRBV5-6,TRBJ2-2,TGTGCCAGCAGCTTGCCGGGACAGGGTAACACCGGGGAGCTGTTTTTT,CASSLPGQGNTGELFF
NA,NA,TRBV11-3,TRBJ2-1,TGTGCCAGCAGCTTAGAGCTAGAGCCCCACAATGAGCAGTTCTTC,CASSLELEPHNEQFF
NA,NA,TRBV7-8,TRBJ2-7,TGTGCCAGCAGCTTAGTAGGGACAGAGCAGTACTTC,CASSLVGTEQYF
NA,TRBD1,TRBV6-5,TRBJ1-3,TGTGCCAGCAGACTACAGGGGATTGGAAACACCATATATTTT,CASRLQGIGNTIYF
NA,NA,TRBV20-1,TRBJ1-2,TGCAGTGCTAGCTTCGGGGAGGGCTACACCTTC,CSASFGEGYTF
NA,TRBD2,TRBV29-1,TRBJ2-1,TGCAGCGTTCGGAGGACTAGCGGGGACAATGAGCAGTTCTTC,CSVRRTSGDNEQFF
NA,TRBD1,TRBV7-9,TRBJ2-7,TGTGCCAGCAGCTTAGACAGGGGCAACTACGAGCAGTACTTC,CASSLDRGNYEQYF
few,TRBD2,TRBV7-7,TRBJ2-5,TGTGCTAGCAGCCAACTAAGCGGGGGAGAAGAGACCCAGTACTTC,CASSQLSGGEETQYF
NA,TRBD2,TRBV28,TRBJ2-1,TGTGCCAGCAGTCCCTCGACTAGCGGGAGGTTTGGATCCTACAATGAGCAGTTCTTC,CASSPSTSGRFGSYNEQFF
NA,NA,TRBV15,TRBJ2-5,TGTGCCACCAGCAGTGACAGGAATCAAGAGACCCAGTACTTC,CATSSDRNQETQYF
NA,NA,TRBV30,TRBJ2-7,TGTGCCTGGAATCAGGGGAGCTCCTACGAGCAGTACTTC,CAWNQGSSYEQYF
once,NA,TRBV29-1,TRBJ2-7,TGCAGCGTTGAACTCTCCTACGAGCAGTACTTC,CSVELSYEQYF
NA,NA,TRBV5-4,TRBJ1-1,TGTGCCAGCAGCTCCCCGCGGGTCACTGAAGCTTTCTTT,CASSSPRVTEAFF
NA,NA,TRBV11-2,TRBJ2-7,TGTGCCAGCAGCTTTGGGGCGGGGTTCTCCTACGAGCAGTACTTC,CASSFGAGFSYEQYF
NA,NA,TRBV3-1/TRBV3-2,TRBJ2-5,TGTGCCAGCAGCCAAGCAGGGCAAGAGACCCAGTACTTC,CASSQAGQETQYF
NA,NA,TRBV6-5,TRBJ2-2,TGTGCCAGCAGTTACCGCACAGGGGGGGCCGGGGAGCTGTTTTTT,CASSYRTGGAGELFF
NA,TRBD1,TRBV6-5,TRBJ2-5,TGTGCCAGCAGTTACTCAAATACAGGGGTGGTTGAGACCCAGTACTTC,CASSYSNTGVVETQYF
NA,NA,TRBV3-1/TRBV3-2,TRBJ1-4,TGTGCCAGCAGCCAAAGGCCAGGGGATGAAAAACTGTTTTTT,CASSQRPGDEKLFF
NA,TRBD2,TRBV11-2,TRBJ2-1,TGTGCCAGCAGGGGACTAGCGGGGAGACCTAATGAGCAGTTCTTC,CASRGLAGRPNEQFF
NA,TRBD1,TRBV11-2,TRBJ2-7,TGTGCCAGCAGCTCGGGACAGGGATTTTTCGAGCAGTACTTC,CASSSGQGFFEQYF